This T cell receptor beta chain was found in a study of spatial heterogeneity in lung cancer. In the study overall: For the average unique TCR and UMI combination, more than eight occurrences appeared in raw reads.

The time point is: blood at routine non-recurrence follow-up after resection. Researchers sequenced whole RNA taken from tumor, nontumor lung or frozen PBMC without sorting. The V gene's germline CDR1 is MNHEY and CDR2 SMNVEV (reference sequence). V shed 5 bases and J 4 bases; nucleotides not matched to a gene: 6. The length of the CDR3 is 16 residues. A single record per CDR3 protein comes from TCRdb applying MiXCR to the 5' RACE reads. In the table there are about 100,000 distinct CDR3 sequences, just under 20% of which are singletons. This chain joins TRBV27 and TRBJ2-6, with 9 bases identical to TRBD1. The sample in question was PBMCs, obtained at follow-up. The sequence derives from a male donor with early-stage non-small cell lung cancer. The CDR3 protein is CASSPTGGGGANVLTF. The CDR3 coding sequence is TGTGCCAGCAGTCCTACAGGGGGCGGCGGGGCCAACGTCCTGACTTTC.